A single sample is the source of the 9 T cell receptor beta chains below, sequenced in a study of Ad26.COV2.S vaccination and SARS-CoV-2 variants. Assay: immunoSEQ multiplex PCR; the TCRdb copy retains only in-frame clones and omits some. The sample comprises about 400,000 clones, roughly nine tenths of which are singletons, and approximately 3.7% rests with the top ten. The treatment here: some 20 received Ad26.COV2.S at low or high dose, single or two shots; several received placebo; per-sample allocation not given. Specimen acquisition occurred on day 63 following the initial vaccine or placebo injection. This specimen was peripheral blood, taken in a trial of Ad26.COV2.S vaccine versus placebo. The receptors here all came from a person between 18 and 65 years old who received the Ad26.COV2.S COVID-19 vaccine or a placebo.

At least ten counts were recorded for this clone. The chain has TRBV4-1 and TRBJ1-5; D perhaps matches TRBD1 (6 bases). The V end was cut by 2 bases, the J end by 5 bases, with 19 bases between. Germline V gene lookup returns CDR1 MGHRA and CDR2 YSYEKL. This CDR3 region has 17 residues. CDR3 loop: CASSQQQQGRGDQPQHF. CDR3 in DNA: TGCGCCAGCAGCCAACAGCAACAGGGTCGTGGGGATCAGCCCCAGCATTTT.

The rearrangement links TRBV5-8 to TRBJ2-2; D not resolved. The CDR3 is 15 amino acids. The ends were cut back, 0 bases at V and 7 bases at J, with 13 bases in the middle. Germline values: CDR1 SGHTS, CDR2 YDEGEE. The CDR3 loop is CASSLAPSIGGELFF. The CDR3 nucleotides read TGTGCCAGCAGCTTGGCCCCCTCCATTGGCGGGGAGCTGTTTTTT.

V and J are TRBV7-9 and TRBJ1-1; 7 bases map to TRBD1. Germline V gene sequence: CDR1 SEHNR, CDR2 FQNEAQ (reference sequence). This CDR3 has 16 amino acids. Losses at the gene ends were 5 bases for V and 4 bases for J; bases not matched to a gene: 13. This CDR3 reads CASSPKTGQRGTEAFF. In DNA, the CDR3 is TGTGCCAGCAGCCCAAAGACAGGGCAAAGAGGCACTGAAGCTTTCTTT.

The chain has TRBV4-1 and TRBJ1-2; D may be TRBD1 (5 bases). The germline V gene encodes CDR1 MGHRA and CDR2 YSYEKL. V shed 5 bases and J shed 8 bases, with 24 bases lying between them. This CDR3 comprises 16 residues. The CDR3 DNA follows: TGCGCCAGCAGCGGAGAACCCCGGGACCAAAAACGAGGCTACACCTTC. The encoded protein is CASSGEPRDQKRGYTF.

V usage is TRBV5-1 and J usage is TRBJ2-7; 7 nucleotides align to TRBD2. The germline gives CDR1 SGHRS, CDR2 YFSETQ. This CDR3 is 13 amino acids long. Trimming at V came to 2 bases and at J to 3 bases, leaving 2 bases not matched to a gene. For the CDR3, the DNA is TGCGCCAGCAGCTTACCGGGGGGCTACGAGCAGTACTTC. It is translated as CASSLPGGYEQYF.

The rearrangement joins TRBV12-3 or TRBV12-4 to TRBJ1-3; tentative D call: TRBD1 (6 bases). This CDR3 comprises 12 residues. Between the trimmed V and J ends, which lost 3 bases and 11 bases, there was a span of 11 bases. CDR3 DNA sequence: TGTGCCAGCAGTTTTGGACAGAACGCCATATATTTT. As protein: CASSFGQNAIYF.

The chain is built from TRBV10-3 and TRBJ1-3; D uncertain. V lost 4 bases and J 4 bases, leaving 11 bases between the germline ends. Germline CDR1 reads ENHRY; CDR2 reads SYGVKD. This CDR3 region has 14 residues. Here the CDR3 reads CAISASTDGNTIYF. In DNA, the CDR3 is TGTGCCATCAGTGCATCGACGGACGGAAACACCATATATTTT.

CDR3 bases: TGTGCCAGCAGCCAAGTCGTGGTGGGAAGACTGAATGGCTACACCTTC. Protein sequence: CASSQVVVGRLNGYTF. The gene calls are TRBV3-1 (or the pseudogene TRBV3-2) and TRBJ1-2; D not certain. CDR1 and CDR2 (germline): LGHDT, YNNKEL (reference sequence). The V end was cut by 1 base, the J end by 6 bases, with 18 bases between. The CDR3 covers 16 residues.

V gene TRBV10-1 combines with J gene TRBJ2-1, with 8 bases matching TRBD2. Germline V gene data show CDR1 as WNHNN and CDR2 as SYGVQD (reference sequence). The CDR3 is 15 residues long. V lost 7 bases and J lost 6; bases outside the gene matches: 11. The CDR3: CASNSGGNGLNEQFF. CDR3 DNA: TGCGCCAGCAATTCGGGGGGGAATGGTCTCAATGAGCAGTTCTTC.